Each of the 32 T cell receptor beta chains below was sequenced from the same sample in a study of blood T cell repertoires in COVID-19. Measured with immunoSEQ multiplex PCR; TCRdb has only the in-frame clones, and not every one. Among 300,000 to 350,000 clones, roughly 90% were seen once, and the ten largest hold around 4.5%. The specimen was PBMCs or T cells enriched from blood (not recorded which). The origin of the receptors is a woman under 30 with acute COVID-19.

The chain couples TRBV7-3 to TRBJ2-3; D is undetermined. V was trimmed by 5 bases and J by 6 bases, leaving 12 bases between them. The germline V gene encodes CDR1 SGHTA and CDR2 FQGTGA. The CDR3 has 13 amino acids. In DNA, the CDR3 is TGTGCCAGCAGCCCCTGGCCGATGGATACGCAGTATTTT. Encoded protein: CASSPWPMDTQYF.

V and J are TRBV28 and TRBJ2-3; 7 positions agree with TRBD2. The germline V gene encodes CDR1 MDHEN and CDR2 SYDVKM. The J segment lost 1 base and the V segment lost 5 bases, leaving 15 bases of the junction unmatched. The CDR3 spans 18 residues. CDR3 amino acids: CASSTRVHRGSGTDTQYF. CDR3 nucleotides: TGTGCCAGCAGTACGAGGGTTCACCGCGGGAGTGGCACAGATACGCAGTATTTT.

The chain has TRBV6-5 and TRBJ1-1; D is perhaps TRBD1 (5 bases). From germline, CDR1 is MNHEY and CDR2 SVGAGI. This CDR3 comprises 13 residues. The V end was cut by 7 bases, the J end by 5 bases, with 14 bases between. CDR3 loop: CASIMSGKTEAFF. For the CDR3, the DNA is TGTGCCAGCATCATGTCAGGGAAAACTGAAGCTTTCTTT.

The chain has TRBV2 and TRBJ2-7; 12 nucleotides match TRBD2. The CDR3 is 15 amino acids. Germline lookup yields CDR1 SNHLY and CDR2 FYNNEI. The trim removed 2 bases at V and 4 bases at J, leaving 3 bases unmatched. The DNA of the CDR3 is TGTGCCAGCAGTGAAATGACTAGCGGGAGATACGAGCAGTACTTC. It is translated as CASSEMTSGRYEQYF.

The V and J genes are TRBV14 and TRBJ2-5; 15 bases align to TRBD2. In germline, CDR1 is SGHDN, CDR2 FVKESK. The CDR3 totals 16 residues. Trimming cost V 4 bases and J 2 bases; bases outside gene matches: 2. The CDR3 DNA follows: TGTGCCAGCAGCCTGGGACTAGCGGGAGGACAAGAGACCCAGTACTTC. It translates to CASSLGLAGGQETQYF.

A single count supports this clone. V and J are TRBV7-2 and TRBJ2-7, with 11 bases that match TRBD2. Unmatched junction bases numbered 7, after V lost 1 base and J lost 2 bases. Germline loops: CDR1 SGHTA, CDR2 FQGNSA. The CDR3 runs to 17 residues. The chain's CDR3 is CASSLVAGGLLTYEQYF. The CDR3, as DNA: TGTGCCAGCAGCTTAGTAGCGGGAGGGCTCCTAACCTACGAGCAGTACTTC.

The chain carries TRBV5-6 and TRBJ1-6, with TRBD1 identical over 10 bases. Germline loops: CDR1 SGHDT, CDR2 YYEEEE. This CDR3 has 15 residues. J was trimmed by 7 bases and V by 6 bases; bases with no gene match: 7. This chain's CDR3 is CASMGPGQGNSPLHF. The CDR3 DNA follows: TGTGCCAGCATGGGACCGGGACAGGGGAATTCACCCCTCCACTTT.

This clone was observed a handful of times. The chain couples TRBV6-5 to TRBJ2-1; 8 bases map to TRBD2. After removal of 6 bases from V and 2 bases from J, the junction contained 6 bases not matched to a gene. This CDR3 contains 15 residues. CDR1 MNHEY and CDR2 SVGAGI come from the germline V gene. The CDR3 DNA reads TGTGCCAGCAGGCCCTATAGCGGGACCTACAATGAGCAGTTCTTC. Encoded protein: CASRPYSGTYNEQFF.

The chain carries TRBV7-9 and TRBJ2-7; 9 bases map to TRBD1. The junction had 14 bases not matched to a gene; V was cut back by 4 bases and J by 10 bases. CDR3 length: 15 amino acids. Germline CDR1 and CDR2: SEHNR and FQNEAQ (reference sequence). In DNA form, the CDR3 reads TGTGCCAGCAGCTCGCGGGACAGGGACAGATCCAAACAGTACTTC. Translating it yields CASSSRDRDRSKQYF.

The V call is TRBV10-2, the J call TRBJ1-6; weak D call: TRBD1 (6 bases). Trimming cost V 5 bases and J 8 bases, with 10 bases left between them. This CDR3 is 13 amino acids long. In germline, CDR1 is WSHSY, CDR2 SAAADI. The chain's CDR3 is CASSTGLDSPLHF. The CDR3 DNA reads TGCGCCAGCAGTACAGGGCTGGATTCACCCCTCCACTTT.

This clone was detected a few times. The chain joins TRBV19 to TRBJ1-5, with a tentative D call TRBD1 (5 bases). The germline gives CDR1 LNHDA, CDR2 SQIVND (reference sequence). Trimming shortened V by 6 bases and J by 7 bases, and 16 bases separated the two germline ends. This CDR3 spans 14 amino acids. The CDR3 region has the DNA TGTGCCAGTAGGGGGACTCTCCTCCGGCAGCCCCAGCATTTT. It codes for CASRGTLLRQPQHF.

This clone occurred a few times. The chain joins TRBV30 to TRBJ2-2, with D perhaps TRBD2 (5 bases). From germline, CDR1 is GTSNPN and CDR2 SVGIG (reference sequence). Trimming removed 1 base from V and 5 bases from J, with 20 bases in between. The CDR3 has 17 amino acids. The CDR3 DNA reads TGTGCCTGGAGTGGGATCGGGGAGTCCCTGTTAACCGGGGAGCTGTTTTTT. Translating gives CAWSGIGESLLTGELFF.

The chain is built from TRBV30 and TRBJ2-7, with D unclear. The germline gives CDR1 GTSNPN, CDR2 SVGIG (reference sequence). Trimming removed 6 bases from V and 0 bases from J, with 6 bases in between. This CDR3 comprises 11 residues. The CDR3 DNA reads as TGTGCCTGTTCTAGCTCCTACGAGCAGTACTTC. Its translation is CACSSSYEQYF.

The genes are TRBV12-5 and TRBJ1-2; D gene unclear. V lost 3 bases, J lost 7 bases, and 12 bases lay in between. This CDR3 is built from 13 residues. CDR1 is LGHNT and CDR2 is FRNRAP in the germline V gene. The DNA of the CDR3 is TGTGCTAGTGGTTTCTTTGGACGGGGTGGCTACACCTTC. This gives the protein CASGFFGRGGYTF. The variable domain in full, completed from reference TRBV12-5 and TRBJ1-2, reads DARVTQTPRHKVTEMGQEVTMRCQPILGHNTVFWYRQTMMQGLELLAYFRNRAPLDDSGMPKDRFSAEMPDATLATLKIQPSEPRDSAVYFCASGFFGRGGYTFGSGTRLTVV.

Here the CDR3 reads CASRGPTGTEAFF. The CDR3 DNA is TGTGCCAGCAGGGGGCCCACCGGCACTGAAGCTTTCTTT. The chain links TRBV6-5 to TRBJ1-1, with D possibly matching TRBD1 (5 bases). Germline V gene data show CDR1 as MNHEY and CDR2 as SVGAGI. This CDR3 has 13 amino acids. V lost 6 bases to trimming and J lost 4 bases, with 12 bases between them.

This clone was seen more than once but under ten times. The chain recombines TRBV19 with TRBJ1-2, with a possible D match to TRBD1 (6 bases). The germline V and J ends were trimmed by 6 bases and 4 bases, with 18 bases remaining between them. From germline, CDR1 is LNHDA and CDR2 SQIVND (reference sequence). The CDR3 loop spans 15 amino acids. CDR3 coding DNA: TGTGCCAGTAGGCCAGGTGACAGGCGGACCTATGGCTACACCTTC. Translation gives CASRPGDRRTYGYTF.

The V gene is TRBV28, the J gene TRBJ2-1; 8 bases align to TRBD2. Germline CDR1 and CDR2: MDHEN and SYDVKM. V trimming: 6 bases; J trimming: 3 bases; junction bases outside the gene matches: 10. This CDR3 comprises 16 residues. CDR3 amino acids: CASSSQASGFYNEQFF. The CDR3 region has the DNA TGTGCCAGCAGCAGCCAGGCTAGCGGGTTCTACAATGAGCAGTTCTTC.

The genes are TRBV21-1 and TRBJ1-5; the table's TRBD1 call for D was not verified on the DNA. TRBV21-1 is a pseudogene. The CDR3 consists of 17 residues. The CDR3 here is CASSYNRDRGGNQPQHF. The CDR3 DNA follows: TGTGCCAGCAGCTATAACCGGGACAGGGGGGGCAATCAGCCCCAGCATTTT.

This sequence joins TRBV18 and TRBJ1-1; 7 nucleotides match TRBD1. V gave up 8 bases and J gave up 0 bases; unmatched junction bases: 3. Per germline, CDR1 KGHSH and CDR2 LQKENI. This CDR3 has 13 residues. The CDR3 DNA reads TGTGCCAGCACAACAGGGGTGAACACTGAAGCTTTCTTT. This sequence encodes CASTTGVNTEAFF.

The V gene is TRBV7-3, the J gene TRBJ2-2; D perhaps matches TRBD2 (5 bases). The V and J ends lost 5 bases and 4 bases respectively, with 11 bases between them. The CDR3 is made up of 14 amino acids. Per the germline V gene, CDR1 is SGHTA and CDR2 is FQGTGA. CDR3: CASSPWTATGELFF. The CDR3 DNA follows: TGTGCCAGCAGCCCTTGGACTGCCACCGGGGAGCTGTTTTTT.

This chain links TRBV6-5 with TRBJ2-7; D might be TRBD1 (6 bases). Germline CDR1 reads MNHEY; CDR2 reads SVGAGI. Deletions cut 6 bases from V and 9 bases from J, with 21 bases between. CDR3 size: 14 residues. In DNA, the CDR3 is TGTGCCAGCAGCTCAGGACAGTTCTACGAGAGGCAGTACTTC. This codes for CASSSGQFYERQYF.

J is TRBJ1-1 and V is TRBV28, with D possibly TRBD1 on 5 matching bases. V lost 7 bases and J 10 bases, leaving 13 bases between the germline ends. Germline lookup yields CDR1 MDHEN and CDR2 SYDVKM. CDR3 length equals 11 residues. The CDR3 DNA sequence: TGTGCCAGCACCTCTGGGGGGGGAGCTTTCTTT. Residues: CASTSGGGAFF.

The chain links TRBV7-2 to TRBJ2-1; 8 nucleotides agree with TRBD2. The CDR3 is 15 amino acids. Germline V gene lookup returns CDR1 SGHTA and CDR2 FQGNSA. V lost 6 bases and J lost 8; bases outside the gene matches: 12. DNA of the CDR3: TGTGCCAGCAGGGTAGCGGGAAACGAAATCTATGAGCAGTTCTTC. As protein: CASRVAGNEIYEQFF.

This rearrangement joins TRBV5-1 to TRBJ2-5; D unresolved. In germline, CDR1 is SGHRS, CDR2 YFSETQ. This CDR3 is built from 15 residues. V was trimmed by 0 bases and J by 2 bases, leaving 11 bases between them. CDR3 DNA: TGCGCCAGCAGCTTGGCCGGGTCAGAACAAGAGACCCAGTACTTC. Translating it yields CASSLAGSEQETQYF.

V is TRBV6-5 and J is TRBJ1-5, with D perhaps matching TRBD1 (6 bases). The CDR3 is made up of 14 amino acids. Germline V gene sequence: CDR1 MNHEY, CDR2 SVGAGI. With 5 bases removed from V and 4 bases from J, the gap between germline ends came to 12 bases. CDR3 residues: CASSKPGTNQPQHF. The CDR3 nucleotides are TGTGCCAGCAGTAAGCCCGGGACAAATCAGCCCCAGCATTTT.

The chain uses TRBV19 and TRBJ2-1; 9 bases fit TRBD2. The CDR3 has 17 amino acids. V trimming: 3 bases; J trimming: 0 bases; junction bases outside the gene matches: 6. In germline, CDR1 is LNHDA, CDR2 SQIVND (reference sequence). The CDR3 nucleotides are TGTGCCAGTAGTATGGGGACTAGCTTTCCCTCCTACAATGAGCAGTTCTTC. This translates into CASSMGTSFPSYNEQFF.

This chain uses TRBV5-1 with TRBJ1-6; D is unresolved. Germline CDR1 is SGHRS and CDR2 is YFSETQ. V gave up 2 bases and J gave up 0 bases, with 6 bases separating them. The CDR3 consists of 15 residues. In DNA, the CDR3 is TGCGCCAGCAGCTTACAGAACTCCTATAATTCACCCCTCCACTTT. It codes for CASSLQNSYNSPLHF.

V gene TRBV28 combines with J gene TRBJ1-5, with TRBD1 matching 7 bases. Losses at the gene ends were 6 bases for V and 5 bases for J; bases not matched to a gene: 4. Germline assignment: CDR1 MDHEN and CDR2 SYDVKM. The CDR3 is 13 residues long. The DNA for the CDR3 is TGTGCCAGCAGCCTCGGACAGGATCAGCCCCAGCATTTT. Its protein is CASSLGQDQPQHF.

In its sample, this clone was seen once. V and J are TRBV3-1 (or the pseudogene TRBV3-2) and TRBJ2-1, with TRBD2 matching 9 bases. CDR1 is LGHDT, CDR2 YNNKEL, per germline (reference sequence). The J segment lost 13 bases and the V segment lost 8 bases, leaving 6 bases of the junction unmatched. This CDR3 comprises 11 residues. Here the CDR3 DNA reads TGTGCCAGCTCGTTTAGCGGGGGCCAGTTCTTC. It yields the protein CASSFSGGQFF.

This chain joins TRBV9 and TRBJ2-1, with 8 nucleotides matching TRBD2. With V trimmed by 3 bases and J by 4 bases, 9 bases remained unmatched. Germline V CDR1 and CDR2: SGDLS, YYNGEE. The length of the CDR3 is 16 residues. CDR3 sequence reads: CASSARDTSGYNEQFF. For the CDR3, the DNA is TGTGCCAGCAGCGCAAGAGATACTAGCGGATACAATGAGCAGTTCTTC.

The chain is built from TRBV7-3 and TRBJ1-1; 12 bases agree with TRBD1. After removal of 5 bases from V and 4 bases from J, the junction contained 8 bases not matched to a gene. Germline V gene data show CDR1 as SGHTA and CDR2 as FQGTGA. This CDR3 region has 16 residues. The CDR3 DNA sequence: TGTGCCAGCAGCCTCCGGGACAGGGGGCATGGCACTGAAGCTTTCTTT. Its protein is CASSLRDRGHGTEAFF.

This chain connects TRBV9 to TRBJ1-1; D possibly corresponds to TRBD1 (6 bases). The CDR3 is made up of 14 amino acids. V shed 4 bases and J shed 5 bases, with 15 bases lying between them. Germline CDR1 reads SGDLS; CDR2 reads YYNGEE. The CDR3 DNA follows: TGTGCCAGCAGCCCTCGGGGGGCGAGGACTGAAGCTTTCTTT. The encoded protein is CASSPRGARTEAFF.